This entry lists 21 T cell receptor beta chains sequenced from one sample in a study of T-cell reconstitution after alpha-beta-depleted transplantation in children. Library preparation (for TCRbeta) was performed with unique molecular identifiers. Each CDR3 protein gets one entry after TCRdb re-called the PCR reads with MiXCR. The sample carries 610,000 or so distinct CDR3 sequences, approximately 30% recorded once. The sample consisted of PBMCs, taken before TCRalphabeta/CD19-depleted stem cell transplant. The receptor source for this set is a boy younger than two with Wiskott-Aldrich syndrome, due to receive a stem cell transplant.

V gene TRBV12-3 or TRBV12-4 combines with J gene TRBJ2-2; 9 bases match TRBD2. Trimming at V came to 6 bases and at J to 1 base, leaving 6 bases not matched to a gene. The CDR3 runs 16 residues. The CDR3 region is CASSVKLAGNTGELFF. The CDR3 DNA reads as TGTGCCAGCAGCGTTAAACTAGCGGGGAACACCGGGGAGCTGTTTTTT.

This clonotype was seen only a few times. The CDR3 reads CASSLGLHNTEAFF. CDR3 in DNA: TGCGCCAGCAGCTTGGGACTCCATAACACTGAAGCTTTCTTT. The chain is built from TRBV5-1 and TRBJ1-1; no clear D. Germline V CDR1 and CDR2: SGHRS, YFSETQ. The CDR3 is 14 amino acids. Trimming removed 0 bases at V and 2 bases at J, with 8 bases between.

DNA of the CDR3: TGTGCCAGCAGCCTAGGACAGTTAGGCGAGCAGTACTTC. This sequence encodes CASSLGQLGEQYF. The gene calls are TRBV5-6 and TRBJ2-7; D is possibly TRBD1 (6 bases). The CDR3 loop spans 13 amino acids. Germline V lookup: CDR1 SGHDT, CDR2 YYEEEE. V was cut by 4 bases and J by 6 bases, with 14 bases left in between.

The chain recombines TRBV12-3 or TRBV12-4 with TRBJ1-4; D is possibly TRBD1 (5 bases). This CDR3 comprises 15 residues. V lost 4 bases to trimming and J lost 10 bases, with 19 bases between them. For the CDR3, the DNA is TGTGCCAGCAGTTCCCGAGGAGGGGCTGGGGGAAAACTGTTTTTT. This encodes CASSSRGGAGGKLFF.

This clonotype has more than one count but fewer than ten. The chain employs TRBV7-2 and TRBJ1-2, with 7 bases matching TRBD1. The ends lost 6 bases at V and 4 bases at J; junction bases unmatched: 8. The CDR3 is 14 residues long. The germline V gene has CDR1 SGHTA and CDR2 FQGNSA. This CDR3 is CASSQGGVPYGYTF. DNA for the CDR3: TGTGCCAGCAGTCAAGGGGGCGTGCCCTATGGCTACACCTTC.

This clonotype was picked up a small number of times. This CDR3 is CASSSLDVQFTNEQFF. The CDR3 DNA reads TGTGCCAGCAGCTCACTGGACGTACAATTCACCAATGAGCAGTTCTTC. This rearrangement joins TRBV28 to TRBJ2-1; D gene unclear. The CDR3 runs to 16 residues. Trimming pared 6 bases from V and 6 bases from J, leaving 21 bases between. Germline V gives CDR1 MDHEN, CDR2 SYDVKM.

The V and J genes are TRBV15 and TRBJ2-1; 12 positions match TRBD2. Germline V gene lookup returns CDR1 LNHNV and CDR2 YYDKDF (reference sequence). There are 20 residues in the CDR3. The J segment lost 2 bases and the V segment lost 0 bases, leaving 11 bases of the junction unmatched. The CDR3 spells CATSREVRLAGGPAYNEQFF. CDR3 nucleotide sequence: TGTGCCACCAGCAGAGAAGTGAGGCTAGCGGGAGGGCCAGCCTACAATGAGCAGTTCTTC.

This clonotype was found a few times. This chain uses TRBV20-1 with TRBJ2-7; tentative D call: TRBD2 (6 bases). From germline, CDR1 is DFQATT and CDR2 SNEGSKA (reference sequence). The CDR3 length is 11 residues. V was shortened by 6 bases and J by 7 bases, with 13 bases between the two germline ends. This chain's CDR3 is CSANNAGEQYF. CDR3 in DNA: TGCAGTGCAAATAACGCGGGAGAGCAGTACTTC.

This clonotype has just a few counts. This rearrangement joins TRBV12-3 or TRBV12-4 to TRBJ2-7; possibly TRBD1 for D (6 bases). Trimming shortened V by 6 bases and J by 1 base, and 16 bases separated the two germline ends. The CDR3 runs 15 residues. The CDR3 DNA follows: TGTGCCAGCAGCCAGACAGGACCTAGGTCCTACGAGCAGTACTTC. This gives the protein CASSQTGPRSYEQYF.

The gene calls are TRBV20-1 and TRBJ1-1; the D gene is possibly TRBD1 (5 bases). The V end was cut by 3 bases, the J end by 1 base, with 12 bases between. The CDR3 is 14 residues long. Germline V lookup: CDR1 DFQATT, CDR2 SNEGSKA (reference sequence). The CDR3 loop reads CSARGGQGNTEAFF. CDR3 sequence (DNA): TGCAGTGCTAGGGGTGGGCAGGGGAACACTGAAGCTTTCTTT.

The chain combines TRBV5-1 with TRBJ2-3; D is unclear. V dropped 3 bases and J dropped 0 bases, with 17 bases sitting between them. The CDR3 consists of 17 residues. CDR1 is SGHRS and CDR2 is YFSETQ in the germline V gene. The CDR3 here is CASSSNSIGYSTDTQYF. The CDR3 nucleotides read TGCGCCAGCAGCTCAAATTCTATCGGGTATAGCACAGATACGCAGTATTTT.

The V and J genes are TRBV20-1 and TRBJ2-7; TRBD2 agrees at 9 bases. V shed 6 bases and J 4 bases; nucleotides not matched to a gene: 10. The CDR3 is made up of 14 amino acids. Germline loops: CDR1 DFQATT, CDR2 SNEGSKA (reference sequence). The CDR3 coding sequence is TGCAGTGCCGAGGACCTAGCGGGGATATACGAGCAGTACTTC. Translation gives CSAEDLAGIYEQYF.

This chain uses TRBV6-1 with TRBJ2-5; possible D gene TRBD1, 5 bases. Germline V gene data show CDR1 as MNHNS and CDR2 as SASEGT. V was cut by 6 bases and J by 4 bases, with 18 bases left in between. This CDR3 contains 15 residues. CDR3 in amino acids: CASSPRVAGRETQYF. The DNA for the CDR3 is TGTGCCAGCAGCCCCAGGGTGGCAGGGCGAGAGACCCAGTACTTC.

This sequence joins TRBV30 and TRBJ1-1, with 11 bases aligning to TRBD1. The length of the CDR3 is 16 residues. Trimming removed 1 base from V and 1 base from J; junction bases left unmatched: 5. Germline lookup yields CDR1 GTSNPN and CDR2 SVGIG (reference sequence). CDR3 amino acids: CAWSGGTGGGNTEAFF. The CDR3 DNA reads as TGTGCCTGGAGTGGAGGGACAGGGGGAGGGAACACTGAAGCTTTCTTT.

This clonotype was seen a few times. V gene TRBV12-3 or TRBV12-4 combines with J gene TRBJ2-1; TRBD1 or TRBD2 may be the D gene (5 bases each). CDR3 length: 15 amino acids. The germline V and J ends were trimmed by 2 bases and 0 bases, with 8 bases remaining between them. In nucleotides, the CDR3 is TGTGCCAGCAGTTTAACGGGACGCTCCTACAATGAGCAGTTCTTC. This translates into CASSLTGRSYNEQFF.

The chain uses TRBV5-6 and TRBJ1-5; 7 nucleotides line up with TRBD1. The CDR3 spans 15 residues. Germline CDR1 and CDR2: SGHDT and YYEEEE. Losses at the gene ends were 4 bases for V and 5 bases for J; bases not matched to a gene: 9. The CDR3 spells CASSHQGGPDQPQHF. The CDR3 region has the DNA TGTGCCAGCAGCCACCAGGGGGGTCCCGATCAGCCCCAGCATTTT.

The CDR3 DNA is TGCGCCAGCAGCTTGTTTGGTAGCCACGAGCAGTACTTC. It codes for CASSLFGSHEQYF. The rearrangement uses TRBV5-1 and TRBJ2-7; D gene ambiguous. This CDR3 comprises 13 residues. Germline loops: CDR1 SGHRS, CDR2 YFSETQ. V dropped 1 base and J dropped 5 bases, with 10 bases sitting between them.

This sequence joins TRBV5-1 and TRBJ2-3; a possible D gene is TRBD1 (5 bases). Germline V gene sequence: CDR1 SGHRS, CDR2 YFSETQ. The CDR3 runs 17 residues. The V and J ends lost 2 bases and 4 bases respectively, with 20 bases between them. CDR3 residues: CASSFAQGPQVADTQYF. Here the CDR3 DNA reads TGCGCCAGCAGCTTTGCCCAAGGACCACAGGTGGCAGATACGCAGTATTTT.

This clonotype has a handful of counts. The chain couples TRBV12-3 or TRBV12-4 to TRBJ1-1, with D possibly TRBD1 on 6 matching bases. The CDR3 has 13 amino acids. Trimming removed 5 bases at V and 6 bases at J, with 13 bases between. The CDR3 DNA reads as TGTGCCAGCAGTCTCCACAGGGATGCTGAAGCTTTCTTT. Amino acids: CASSLHRDAEAFF.

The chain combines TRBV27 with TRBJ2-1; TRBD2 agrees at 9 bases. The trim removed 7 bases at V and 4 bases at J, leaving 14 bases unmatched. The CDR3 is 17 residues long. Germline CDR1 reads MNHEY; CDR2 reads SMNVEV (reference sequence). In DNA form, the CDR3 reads TGTGCCAGCAAAAGACTAGCGGAACAGATCCGATACAATGAGCAGTTCTTC. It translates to CASKRLAEQIRYNEQFF.

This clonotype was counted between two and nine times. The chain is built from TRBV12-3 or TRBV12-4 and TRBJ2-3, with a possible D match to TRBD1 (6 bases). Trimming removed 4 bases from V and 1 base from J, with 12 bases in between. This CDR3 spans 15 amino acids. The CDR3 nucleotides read TGTGCCAGCAGTTCCACAGGGAAGGGCACAGATACGCAGTATTTT. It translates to CASSSTGKGTDTQYF.